This T cell receptor (beta chain) was recovered during a study of T cells after yellow fever vaccination. CDR3 length: 13 amino acids. V lost 3 bases to trimming and J lost 5 bases, with 8 bases between them. Germline CDR1 reads SGHRS; CDR2 reads YFSETQ. Via MiXCR, TCRdb re-called the 5' RACE reads, giving one row per CDR3 protein. Of hundreds of thousands of distinct CDR3 sequences listed, roughly 20% are singletons. This rearrangement joins TRBV5-1 to TRBJ1-4; a possible D gene is TRBD1 (5 bases). The sample consisted of PBMCs, taken before the yellow fever booster vaccination. The source is a man aged 18-30 years who received the YFV17D yellow fever vaccine. The CDR3 DNA sequence: TGCGCCAGCAGCTCGAACAGGAATGAAAAACTGTTTTTT. Protein sequence: CASSSNRNEKLFF.